This TCR beta chain was obtained from a study of Graves' ophthalmopathy and Graves' hyperthyroidism. Orbital computed tomography and thyroid ultrasound, along with TRAb, serum thyroxine and clinical symptoms, underpinned diagnosis. As the template, RNA transcripts were used to amplify TCR beta CDR3 regions. Scientists carried out first-round RT-PCR using HTBI primers and then a second-round multiplex PCR. TCRdb redid the calling of the multiplex PCR reads with MiXCR, one entry per CDR3 protein. Of about 600,000 distinct CDR3 sequences in the sample, about two fifths were seen once. The table lists this clonotype with many counts. The sample was peripheral blood or thyroid tissue (not recorded which). This TCR was sampled from an adult man with Graves' hyperthyroidism.

Here the CDR3 DNA reads TGCGCCAGCAGTCAACTGGACAGTCTTTCCTACGAGCAGTACTTC. It translates to CASSQLDSLSYEQYF. This chain joins TRBV4-1 and TRBJ2-7, with TRBD1 as a possible D gene (6 bases). Between the trimmed V and J ends, which lost 6 bases and 1 base, there was a span of 16 bases. The CDR3 totals 15 residues. Germline-derived CDR1 and CDR2 are MGHRA and YSYEKL.